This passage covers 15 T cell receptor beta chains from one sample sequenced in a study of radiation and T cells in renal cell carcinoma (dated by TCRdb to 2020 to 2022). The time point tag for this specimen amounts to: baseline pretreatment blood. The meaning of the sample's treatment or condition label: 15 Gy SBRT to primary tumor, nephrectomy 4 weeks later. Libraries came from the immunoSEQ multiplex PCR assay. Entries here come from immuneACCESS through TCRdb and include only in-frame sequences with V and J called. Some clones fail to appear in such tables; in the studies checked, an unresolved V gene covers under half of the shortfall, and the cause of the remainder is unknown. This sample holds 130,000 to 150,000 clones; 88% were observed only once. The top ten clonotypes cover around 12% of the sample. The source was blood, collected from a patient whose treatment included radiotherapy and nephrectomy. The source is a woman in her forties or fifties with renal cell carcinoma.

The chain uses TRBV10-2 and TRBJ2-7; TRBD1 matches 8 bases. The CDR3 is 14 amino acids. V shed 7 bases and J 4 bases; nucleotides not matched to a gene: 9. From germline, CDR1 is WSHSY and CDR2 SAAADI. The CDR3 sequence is CASITDRVGYEQYF. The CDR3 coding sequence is TGCGCCAGCATTACGGACAGGGTAGGGTACGAGCAGTACTTC.

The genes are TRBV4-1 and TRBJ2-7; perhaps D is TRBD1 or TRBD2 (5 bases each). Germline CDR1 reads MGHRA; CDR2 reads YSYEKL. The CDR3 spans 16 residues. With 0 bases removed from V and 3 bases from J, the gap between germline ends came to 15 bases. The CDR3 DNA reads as TGCGCCAGCAGCCAAGAGGCAGCTGGGGGTAACTACGAGCAGTACTTC. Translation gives CASSQEAAGGNYEQYF.

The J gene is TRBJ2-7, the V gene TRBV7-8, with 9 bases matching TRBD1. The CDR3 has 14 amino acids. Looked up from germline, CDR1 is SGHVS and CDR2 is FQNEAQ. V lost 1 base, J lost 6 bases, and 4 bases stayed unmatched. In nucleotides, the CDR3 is TGTGCCAGCAGCTTAGGGGACAGGGTCGGCGAGCAGTACTTC. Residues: CASSLGDRVGEQYF. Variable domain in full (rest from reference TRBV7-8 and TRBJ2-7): GAGVSQSPRYKVAKRGQDVALRCDPISGHVSLFWYQQALGQGPEFLTYFQNEAQLDKSGLPSDRFFAERPEGSVSTLKIQRTQQEDSAVYLCASSLGDRVGEQYFGPGTRLTVT.

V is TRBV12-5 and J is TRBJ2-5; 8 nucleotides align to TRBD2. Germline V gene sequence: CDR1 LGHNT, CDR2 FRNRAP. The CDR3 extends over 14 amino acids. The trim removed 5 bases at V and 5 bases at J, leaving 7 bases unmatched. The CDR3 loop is CASGPGGGRETQYF. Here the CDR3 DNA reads TGTGCTAGTGGTCCCGGCGGGGGGCGGGAGACCCAGTACTTC.

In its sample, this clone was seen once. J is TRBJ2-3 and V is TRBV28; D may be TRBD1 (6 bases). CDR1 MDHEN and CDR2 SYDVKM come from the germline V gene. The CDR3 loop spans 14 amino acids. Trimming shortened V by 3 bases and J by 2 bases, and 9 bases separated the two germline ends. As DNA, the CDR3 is TGTGCCAGCAGTTTGACAGGCACCACAGATACGCAGTATTTT. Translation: CASSLTGTTDTQYF.

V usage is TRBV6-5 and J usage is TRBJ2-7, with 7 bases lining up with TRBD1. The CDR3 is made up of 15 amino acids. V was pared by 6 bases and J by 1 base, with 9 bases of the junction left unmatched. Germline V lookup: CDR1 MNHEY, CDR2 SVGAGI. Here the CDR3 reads CASRLGTDQSYEQYF. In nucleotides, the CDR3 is TGTGCCAGCAGGCTAGGGACAGACCAATCCTACGAGCAGTACTTC.

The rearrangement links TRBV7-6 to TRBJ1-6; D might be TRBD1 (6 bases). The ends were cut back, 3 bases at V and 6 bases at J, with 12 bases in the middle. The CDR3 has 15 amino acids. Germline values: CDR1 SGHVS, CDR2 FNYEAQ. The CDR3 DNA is TGTGCCAGCAGCTTGGAGCTAGGGGGTAATTCACCCCTCCACTTT. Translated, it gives CASSLELGGNSPLHF.

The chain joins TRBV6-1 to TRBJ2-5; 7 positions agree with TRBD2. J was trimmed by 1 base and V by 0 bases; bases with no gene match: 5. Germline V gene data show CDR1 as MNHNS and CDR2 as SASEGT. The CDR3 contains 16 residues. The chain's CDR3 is CASSEARGLSQETQYF. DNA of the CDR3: TGTGCCAGCAGTGAAGCTCGGGGACTAAGCCAAGAGACCCAGTACTTC.

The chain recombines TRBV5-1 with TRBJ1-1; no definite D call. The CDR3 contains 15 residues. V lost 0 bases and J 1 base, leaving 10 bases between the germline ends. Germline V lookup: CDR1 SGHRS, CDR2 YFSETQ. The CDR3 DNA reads TGCGCCAGCAGCTTGGTAGCTTCTGGGAACACTGAAGCTTTCTTT. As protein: CASSLVASGNTEAFF. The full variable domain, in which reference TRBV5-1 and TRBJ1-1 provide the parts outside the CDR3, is KAGVTQTPRYLIKTRGQQVTLSCSPISGHRSVSWYQQTPGQGLQFLFEYFSETQRNKGNFPGRFSGRQFSNSRSEMNVSTLELGDSALYLCASSLVASGNTEAFFGQGTRLTVV.

CDR3 coding DNA: TGTGCCAGTAGTATTCAAGGACAAGAGACCCAGTACTTC. Residues: CASSIQGQETQYF. V is TRBV19 and J is TRBJ2-5, with no clear D. The CDR3 runs 13 residues. Trimming left V 3 bases short and J 2 bases short, with 7 bases between. CDR1 is LNHDA, CDR2 SQIVND, per germline (reference sequence).

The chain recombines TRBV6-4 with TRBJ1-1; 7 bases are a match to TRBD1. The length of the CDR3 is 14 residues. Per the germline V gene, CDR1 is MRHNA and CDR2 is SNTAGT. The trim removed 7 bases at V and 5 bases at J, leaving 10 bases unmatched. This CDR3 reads CASTRGQRETEAFF. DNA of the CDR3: TGTGCCAGCACTAGGGGACAGAGGGAAACTGAAGCTTTCTTT.

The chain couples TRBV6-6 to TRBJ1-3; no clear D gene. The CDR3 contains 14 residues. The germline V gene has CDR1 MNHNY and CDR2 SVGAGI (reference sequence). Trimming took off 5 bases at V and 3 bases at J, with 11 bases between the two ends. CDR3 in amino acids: CASSTDAIGNTIYF. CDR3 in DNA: TGTGCCAGCAGTACGGACGCTATTGGAAACACCATATATTTT.

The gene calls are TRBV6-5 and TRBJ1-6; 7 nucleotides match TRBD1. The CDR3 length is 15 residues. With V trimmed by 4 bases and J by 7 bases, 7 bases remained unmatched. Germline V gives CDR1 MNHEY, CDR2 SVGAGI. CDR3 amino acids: CASSLRQGANSPLHF. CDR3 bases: TGTGCCAGCAGTTTGCGACAGGGAGCGAATTCACCCCTCCACTTT.

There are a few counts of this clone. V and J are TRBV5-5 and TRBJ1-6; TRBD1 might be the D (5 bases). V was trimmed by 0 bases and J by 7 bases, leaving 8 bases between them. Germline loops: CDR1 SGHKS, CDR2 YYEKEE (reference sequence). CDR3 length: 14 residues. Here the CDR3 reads CASSLGEGNSPLHF. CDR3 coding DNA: TGTGCCAGCAGCTTGGGCGAGGGGAATTCACCCCTCCACTTT.

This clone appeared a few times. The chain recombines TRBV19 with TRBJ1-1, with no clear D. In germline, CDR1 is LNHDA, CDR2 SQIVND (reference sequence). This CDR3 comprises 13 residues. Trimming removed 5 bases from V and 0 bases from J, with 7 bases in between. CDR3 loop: CASSGRLNTEAFF. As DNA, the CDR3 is TGTGCCAGTAGTGGCCGGTTGAACACTGAAGCTTTCTTT.